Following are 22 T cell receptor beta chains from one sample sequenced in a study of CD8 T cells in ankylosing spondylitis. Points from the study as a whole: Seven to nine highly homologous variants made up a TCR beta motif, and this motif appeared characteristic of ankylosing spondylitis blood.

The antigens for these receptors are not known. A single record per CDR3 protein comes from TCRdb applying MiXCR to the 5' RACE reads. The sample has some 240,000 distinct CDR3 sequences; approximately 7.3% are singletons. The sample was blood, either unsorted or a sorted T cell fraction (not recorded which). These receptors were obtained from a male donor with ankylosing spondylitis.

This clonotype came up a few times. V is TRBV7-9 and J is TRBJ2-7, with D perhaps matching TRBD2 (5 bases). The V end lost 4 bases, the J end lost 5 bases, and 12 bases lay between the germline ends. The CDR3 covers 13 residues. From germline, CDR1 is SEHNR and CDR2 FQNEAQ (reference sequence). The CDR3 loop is CASSSGGFDEQYF. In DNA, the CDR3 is TGTGCCAGCAGCTCCGGCGGGTTCGACGAGCAGTACTTC.

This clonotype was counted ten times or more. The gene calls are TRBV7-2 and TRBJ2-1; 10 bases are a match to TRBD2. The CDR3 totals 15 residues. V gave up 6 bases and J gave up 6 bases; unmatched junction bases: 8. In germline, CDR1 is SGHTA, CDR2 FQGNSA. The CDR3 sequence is CASSRLAGAPNEQFF. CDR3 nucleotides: TGTGCCAGCAGTCGTCTAGCGGGAGCCCCCAATGAGCAGTTCTTC.

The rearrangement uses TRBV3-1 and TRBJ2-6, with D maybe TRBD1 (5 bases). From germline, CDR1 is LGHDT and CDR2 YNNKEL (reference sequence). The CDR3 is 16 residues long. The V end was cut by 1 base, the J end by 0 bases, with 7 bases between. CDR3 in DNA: TGTGCCAGCAGCCAAGGACAGACCTCTGGGGCCAACGTCCTGACTTTC. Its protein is CASSQGQTSGANVLTF.

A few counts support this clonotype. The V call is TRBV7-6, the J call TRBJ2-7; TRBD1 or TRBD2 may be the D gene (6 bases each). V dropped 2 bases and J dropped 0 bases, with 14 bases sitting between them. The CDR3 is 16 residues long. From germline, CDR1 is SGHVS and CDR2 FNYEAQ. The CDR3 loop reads CASSLYRGLLSYEQYF. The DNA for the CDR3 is TGTGCCAGCAGCTTATACCGGGGGCTCCTCTCCTACGAGCAGTACTTC. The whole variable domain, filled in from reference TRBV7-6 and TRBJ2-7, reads GAGVSQSPRYKVTKRGQDVALRCDPISGHVSLYWYRQALGQGPEFLTYFNYEAQQDKSGLPNDRFSAERPEGSISTLTIQRTEQRDSAMYRCASSLYRGLLSYEQYFGPGTRLTVT.

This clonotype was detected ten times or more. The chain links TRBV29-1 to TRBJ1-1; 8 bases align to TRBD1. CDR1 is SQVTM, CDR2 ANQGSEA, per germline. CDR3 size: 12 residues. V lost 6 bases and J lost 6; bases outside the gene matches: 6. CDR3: CSVFDRGSEAFF. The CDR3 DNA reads TGCAGCGTGTTCGACAGGGGCTCTGAAGCTTTCTTT.

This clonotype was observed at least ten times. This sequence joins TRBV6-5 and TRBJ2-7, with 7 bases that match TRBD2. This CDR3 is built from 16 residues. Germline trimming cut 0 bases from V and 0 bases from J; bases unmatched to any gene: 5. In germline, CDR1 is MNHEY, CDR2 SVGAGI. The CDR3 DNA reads TGTGCCAGCAGTTACTCGAAGCGGGACCTCTCCTACGAGCAGTACTTC. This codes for CASSYSKRDLSYEQYF.

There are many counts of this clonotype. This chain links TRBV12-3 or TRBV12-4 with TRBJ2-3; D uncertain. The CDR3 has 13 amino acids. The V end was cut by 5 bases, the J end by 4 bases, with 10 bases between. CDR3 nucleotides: TGTGCCAGCAGTCCATTTATTCCAGATACGCAGTATTTT. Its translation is CASSPFIPDTQYF.

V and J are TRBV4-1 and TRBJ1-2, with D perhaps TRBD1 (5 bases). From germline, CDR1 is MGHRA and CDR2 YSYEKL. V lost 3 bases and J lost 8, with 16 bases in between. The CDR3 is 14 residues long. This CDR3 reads CASSHARQLEGYTF. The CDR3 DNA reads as TGCGCCAGCAGCCATGCACGACAGCTAGAAGGCTACACCTTC.

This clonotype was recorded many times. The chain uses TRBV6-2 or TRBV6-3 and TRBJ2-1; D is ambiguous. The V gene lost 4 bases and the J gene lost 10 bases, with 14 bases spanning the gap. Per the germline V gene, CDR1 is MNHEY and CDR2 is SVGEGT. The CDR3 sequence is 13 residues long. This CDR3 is CASSFLGNLEQFF. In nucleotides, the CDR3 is TGTGCCAGCAGTTTTTTAGGGAATTTGGAGCAGTTCTTC.

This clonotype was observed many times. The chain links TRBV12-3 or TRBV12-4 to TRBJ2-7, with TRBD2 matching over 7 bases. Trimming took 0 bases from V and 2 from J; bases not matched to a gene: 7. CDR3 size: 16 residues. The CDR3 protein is CASSLAAGAVPYEQYF. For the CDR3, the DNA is TGTGCCAGCAGTTTAGCGGCGGGAGCGGTCCCCTACGAGCAGTACTTC.

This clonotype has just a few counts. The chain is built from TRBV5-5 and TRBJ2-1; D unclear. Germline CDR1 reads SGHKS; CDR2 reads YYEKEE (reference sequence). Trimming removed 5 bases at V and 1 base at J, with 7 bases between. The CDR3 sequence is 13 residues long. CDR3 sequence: CASSEVSYNEQFF. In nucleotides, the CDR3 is TGTGCCAGCAGTGAGGTTTCCTACAATGAGCAGTTCTTC.

CDR3 coding DNA: TGTGCCAGCAGCCCTAGAACAGGGGACCAGAATCAGCCCCAGCATTTT. This sequence encodes CASSPRTGDQNQPQHF. This chain links TRBV7-2 with TRBJ1-5, with 7 bases aligning to TRBD1. In germline, CDR1 is SGHTA, CDR2 FQGNSA. Germline trimming cut 5 bases from V and 4 bases from J; bases unmatched to any gene: 11. The CDR3 has 16 residues.

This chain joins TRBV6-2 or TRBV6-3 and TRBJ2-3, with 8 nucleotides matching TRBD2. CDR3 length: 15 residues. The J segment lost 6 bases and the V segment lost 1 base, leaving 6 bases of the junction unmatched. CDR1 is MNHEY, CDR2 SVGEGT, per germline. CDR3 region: CASSYWAGGLDTQYF. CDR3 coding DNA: TGTGCCAGCAGTTACTGGGCGGGGGGTTTGGATACGCAGTATTTT.

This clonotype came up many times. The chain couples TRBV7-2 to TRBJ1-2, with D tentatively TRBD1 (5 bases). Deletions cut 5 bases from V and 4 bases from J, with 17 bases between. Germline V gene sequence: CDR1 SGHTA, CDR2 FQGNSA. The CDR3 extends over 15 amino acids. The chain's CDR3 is CASSIPVTDLYGYTF. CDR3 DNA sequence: TGTGCCAGCAGCATCCCCGTGACAGACCTCTATGGCTACACCTTC.

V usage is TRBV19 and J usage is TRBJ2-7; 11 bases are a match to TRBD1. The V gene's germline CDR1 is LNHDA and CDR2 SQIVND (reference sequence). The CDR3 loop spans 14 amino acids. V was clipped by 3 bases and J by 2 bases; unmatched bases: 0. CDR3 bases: TGTGCCAGTAGTATGGGACAGGGGGCCTACGAGCAGTACTTC. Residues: CASSMGQGAYEQYF. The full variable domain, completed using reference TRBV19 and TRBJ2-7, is DGGITQSPKYLFRKEGQNVTLSCEQNLNHDAMYWYRQDPGQGLRLIYYSQIVNDFQKGDIAEGYSVSREKKESFPLTVTSAQKNPTAFYLCASSMGQGAYEQYFGPGTRLTVT.

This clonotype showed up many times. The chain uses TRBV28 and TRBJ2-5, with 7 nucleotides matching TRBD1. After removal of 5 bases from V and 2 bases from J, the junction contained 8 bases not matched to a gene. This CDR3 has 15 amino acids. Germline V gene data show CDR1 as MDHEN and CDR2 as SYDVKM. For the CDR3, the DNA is TGTGCCAGCAGTGACAACAGGGGTTTACAAGAGACCCAGTACTTC. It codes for CASSDNRGLQETQYF.

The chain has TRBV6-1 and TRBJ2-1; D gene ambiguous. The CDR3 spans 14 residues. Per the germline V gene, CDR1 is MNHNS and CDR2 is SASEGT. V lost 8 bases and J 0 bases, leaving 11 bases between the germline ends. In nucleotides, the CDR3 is TGTGCCAGCGATGACGTCAGCTCCTACAATGAGCAGTTCTTC. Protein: CASDDVSSYNEQFF.

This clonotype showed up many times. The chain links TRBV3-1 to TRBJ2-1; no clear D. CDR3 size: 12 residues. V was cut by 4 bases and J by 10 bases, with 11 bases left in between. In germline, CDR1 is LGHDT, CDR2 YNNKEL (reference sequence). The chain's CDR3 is CASSLLFREQFF. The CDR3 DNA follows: TGTGCCAGCAGCCTTCTATTTAGGGAGCAGTTCTTC.

CDR3 sequence reads: CASSPFAVQHTDTQYF. Written as DNA, the CDR3 is TGTGCCAGCAGCCCCTTTGCGGTACAGCACACAGATACGCAGTATTTT. The chain couples TRBV3-1 to TRBJ2-3; D gene unclear. The CDR3 is 16 residues long. The germline V gene has CDR1 LGHDT and CDR2 YNNKEL (reference sequence). V lost 4 bases and J 2 bases, leaving 16 bases between the germline ends.

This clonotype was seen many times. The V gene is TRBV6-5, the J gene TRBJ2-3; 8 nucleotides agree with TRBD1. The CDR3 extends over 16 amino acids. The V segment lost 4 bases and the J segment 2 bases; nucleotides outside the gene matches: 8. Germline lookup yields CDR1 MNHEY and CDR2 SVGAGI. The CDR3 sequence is CASSFGQGRITDTQYF. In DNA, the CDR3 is TGTGCCAGCAGTTTCGGACAGGGTAGAATCACAGATACGCAGTATTTT.

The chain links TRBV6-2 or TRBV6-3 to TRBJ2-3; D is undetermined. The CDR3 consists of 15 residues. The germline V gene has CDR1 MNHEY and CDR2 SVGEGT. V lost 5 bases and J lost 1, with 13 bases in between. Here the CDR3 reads CASSKASRGTDTQYF. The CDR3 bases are TGTGCCAGCAGTAAGGCTAGTCGGGGCACAGATACGCAGTATTTT.

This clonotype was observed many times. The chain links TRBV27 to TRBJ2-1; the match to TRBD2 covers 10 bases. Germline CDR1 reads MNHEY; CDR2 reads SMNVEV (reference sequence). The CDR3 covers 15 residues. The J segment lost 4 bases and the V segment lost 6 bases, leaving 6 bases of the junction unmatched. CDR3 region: CASRRQRGGYNEQFF. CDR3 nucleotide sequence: TGTGCCAGCAGAAGGCAGCGGGGGGGGTACAATGAGCAGTTCTTC.